This T cell receptor (beta chain) was observed in a study of blood T cell repertoires in COVID-19. Study overall: COVID-19 samples collected from the United States, Italy and Spain covered acute and convalescent phases. PBMCs, B-cell-depleted T cells, or T cells provided the cDNA or gDNA that made up the material.

Patients at the Seattle site were enrolled during active infection and followed longitudinally. Only in-frame clones appear in the TCRdb table, and some are missing; sequencing was by immunoSEQ multiplex PCR. Of 150,000 to 200,000 clones in the sample, roughly 76% were seen once. The germline gives CDR1 MNHEY, CDR2 SVGAGI. This CDR3 is 12 amino acids long. V was shortened by 8 bases and J by 4 bases, with 12 bases between the two germline ends. J is TRBJ2-7 and V is TRBV6-5; possibly TRBD2 for D (6 bases). This sequence was found in a woman aged 80 or over with COVID-19, enrolled during active disease. The sample consisted of peripheral blood. CDR3 nucleotides: TGTGCCAGCTGGGCGGGACTTTACGAGCAGTACTTC. Translation: CASWAGLYEQYF.